The next 18 T cell receptor beta chains were all read from a single sample in a study of blood T cell repertoires in COVID-19. Using immunoSEQ multiplex PCR, the repertoire was profiled, and TCRdb retains in-frame clones only, with some absent. The sample contains about 170,000 clones, roughly 84% of which appear only once. Sequencing was carried out using PBMCs or T cells enriched from blood (not recorded which). The source is a woman between 50 and 59 years old who had recovered from COVID-19.

The rearrangement joins TRBV5-1 to TRBJ1-2; D gene uncertain. With 4 bases removed from V and 6 bases from J, the gap between germline ends came to 10 bases. This CDR3 comprises 12 residues. Per germline, CDR1 SGHRS and CDR2 YFSETQ. CDR3 loop: CASSATADGYTF. The DNA of the CDR3 is TGCGCCAGCAGCGCGACCGCGGATGGCTACACCTTC.

V and J are TRBV6-5 and TRBJ1-3; D might be TRBD1 (5 bases). The CDR3 sequence is 13 residues long. CDR1 is MNHEY, CDR2 SVGAGI, per germline. Between the trimmed V and J ends, which lost 5 bases and 4 bases, there was a span of 9 bases. CDR3 in amino acids: CASSTRGGNTIYF. The CDR3 DNA sequence: TGTGCCAGCAGTACCCGGGGGGGAAACACCATATATTTT.

This chain uses TRBV25-1 with TRBJ1-6; possibly TRBD1 for D (6 bases). V lost 5 bases, J lost 9 bases, and 14 bases lay in between. The CDR3 extends over 14 amino acids. Germline V gene data show CDR1 as MGHDK and CDR2 as SYGVNS. CDR3 DNA: TGTGCCAGCAGTTTCACAGGGATCGGTTCACCCCTCCACTTT. It translates to CASSFTGIGSPLHF.

The CDR3 region has the DNA TGTGCCAGCAGCTTGGTTTTGAAGCGGGGGGATAATGAGCAGTTCTTC. This codes for CASSLVLKRGDNEQFF. The J gene is TRBJ2-1, the V gene TRBV5-5, with 9 bases lining up with TRBD2. CDR3 size: 16 residues. Germline values: CDR1 SGHKS, CDR2 YYEKEE (reference sequence). V lost 0 bases, J lost 7 bases, and 8 bases stayed unmatched.

The chain uses TRBV4-3 and TRBJ2-3; 9 nucleotides agree with TRBD2. CDR3 size: 20 residues. J lost 4 bases, V lost 1 base, and 18 bases had no gene match. Germline-derived CDR1 and CDR2 are LGHNA and YSLEER. The CDR3 here is CASSQVGLPKSGGSADTQYF. DNA of the CDR3: TGCGCCAGCAGCCAAGTGGGACTACCGAAAAGCGGGGGGAGCGCAGATACGCAGTATTTT.

The J gene is TRBJ2-6, the V gene TRBV19; tentative D call: TRBD2 (6 bases). The ends were cut back, 7 bases at V and 1 base at J, with 20 bases in the middle. The CDR3 runs to 18 residues. Germline V lookup: CDR1 LNHDA, CDR2 SQIVND (reference sequence). The DNA of the CDR3 is TGTGCCAGTACAATGGGCGGAGGGCCTCGGTCTGGGGCCAACGTCCTGACTTTC. Its protein product is CASTMGGGPRSGANVLTF.

This clone was counted a single time. CDR3 loop: CASRETGGSDTQYF. The CDR3 DNA sequence: TGCGCCAGCAGAGAGACAGGGGGATCCGATACGCAGTATTTT. V is TRBV10-2 and J is TRBJ2-3, with 9 bases that match TRBD1. The CDR3 is made up of 14 amino acids. Germline CDR1 WSHSY, CDR2 SAAADI. The trim removed 6 bases at V and 6 bases at J, leaving 7 bases unmatched.

The gene calls are TRBV7-9 and TRBJ2-1; 9 nucleotides match TRBD2. The CDR3 is 15 residues long. Per the germline V gene, CDR1 is SEHNR and CDR2 is FQNEAQ (reference sequence). V dropped 4 bases and J dropped 5; count of bases not matched to a gene: 6. CDR3 coding DNA: TGTGCCAGCAGCTATAGCGGGAGTGTTGACAATGAGCAGTTCTTC. Protein: CASSYSGSVDNEQFF.

This clone was detected once. The V call is TRBV24-1, the J call TRBJ2-7, with a tentative D call TRBD2 (6 bases). The CDR3 loop spans 15 amino acids. Trimming pared 1 base from V and 9 bases from J, leaving 18 bases between. CDR1 and CDR2 (germline): KGHDR, SFDVKD. Written as DNA, the CDR3 is TGTGCCACCAGTGATTTCTCCGAGGAGGGTCGCGGGCAGTACTTC. Its protein is CATSDFSEEGRGQYF.

This sequence joins TRBV9 and TRBJ1-4; 7 bases match TRBD1. V dropped 1 base and J dropped 5; count of bases not matched to a gene: 8. Looked up from germline, CDR1 is SGDLS and CDR2 is YYNGEE. The CDR3 is 16 residues long. The CDR3 protein is CASSVTGDTRNEKLFF. CDR3 bases: TGTGCCAGCAGCGTAACAGGGGACACTCGGAATGAAAAACTGTTTTTT. The full variable domain, completed using reference TRBV9 and TRBJ1-4, is DSGVTQTPKHLITATGQRVTLRCSPRSGDLSVYWYQQSLDQGLQFLIQYYNGEERAKGNILERFSAQQFPDLHSELNLSSLELGDSALYFCASSVTGDTRNEKLFFGSGTQLSVL.

The chain employs TRBV10-3 and TRBJ2-7; 8 nucleotides agree with TRBD1. With V trimmed by 2 bases and J by 0 bases, 6 bases remained unmatched. Germline CDR1 is ENHRY and CDR2 is SYGVKD. CDR3 length equals 16 residues. DNA for the CDR3: TGTGCCATCAGTGAGCCCCCGGGACAGGCCTCCTACGAGCAGTACTTC. It encodes CAISEPPGQASYEQYF.

V and J are TRBV7-3 and TRBJ2-1; the match to TRBD2 covers 11 bases. V lost 5 bases and J lost 7; bases outside the gene matches: 13. The CDR3 is made up of 17 amino acids. The V gene's germline CDR1 is SGHTA and CDR2 FQGTGA. CDR3 DNA: TGTGCCAGCAGCCCAACCGCCGGGACTAGCGGACAAAATGAGCAGTTCTTC. This translates into CASSPTAGTSGQNEQFF.

The gene calls are TRBV5-6 and TRBJ2-1; TRBD1 agrees at 9 bases. J lost 4 bases, V lost 2 bases, and 7 bases had no gene match. Germline-derived CDR1 and CDR2 are SGHDT and YYEEEE. The CDR3 loop spans 16 amino acids. The DNA of the CDR3 is TGTGCCAGCAGCTTCGCGACAGGGGGGTATTACAATGAGCAGTTCTTC. Translation gives CASSFATGGYYNEQFF.

This rearrangement joins TRBV19 to TRBJ1-6; 7 bases map to TRBD1. With V trimmed by 2 bases and J by 12 bases, 7 bases remained unmatched. The CDR3 loop spans 14 amino acids. Germline loops: CDR1 LNHDA, CDR2 SQIVND (reference sequence). The CDR3 sequence: CASSIPGQLKPLHF. DNA for the CDR3: TGTGCCAGTAGTATACCGGGACAGCTCAAACCCCTCCACTTT.

The V call is TRBV3-1 (or the pseudogene TRBV3-2), the J call TRBJ1-2, with 7 bases aligning to TRBD1. Per the germline V gene, CDR1 is LGHDT and CDR2 is YNNKEL (reference sequence). The V segment lost 4 bases and the J segment 2 bases; nucleotides outside the gene matches: 4. The CDR3 sequence is 14 residues long. In DNA form, the CDR3 reads TGTGCCAGCAGCCGAACACAGGGGAACTATGGCTACACCTTC. Translating gives CASSRTQGNYGYTF.

This clone was seen a few times. The V and J genes are TRBV11-2 and TRBJ2-1; a possible D gene is TRBD2 (6 bases). V was clipped by 5 bases and J by 1 base, with 12 bases between them. CDR3 size: 15 residues. In germline, CDR1 is SGHAT, CDR2 FQNNGV. The CDR3 loop reads CASSVISGSYNEQFF. The CDR3 DNA sequence: TGTGCCAGCAGCGTAATTAGCGGATCCTACAATGAGCAGTTCTTC. Drawing the rest from reference TRBV11-2 and TRBJ2-1, the complete variable domain is EAGVAQSPRYKIIEKRQSVAFWCNPISGHATLYWYQQILGQGPKLLIQFQNNGVVDDSQLPKDRFSAERLKGVDSTLKIQPAKLEDSAVYLCASSVISGSYNEQFFGPGTRLTVL.

CDR3: CASTPGQYGYTF. The CDR3 DNA reads as TGTGCCAGCACCCCAGGACAGTATGGCTACACCTTC. The chain recombines TRBV6-5 with TRBJ1-2; a weak D match, TRBD1 (6 bases). The V end lost 7 bases, the J end lost 5 bases, and 11 bases lay between the germline ends. Germline V gene lookup returns CDR1 MNHEY and CDR2 SVGAGI. CDR3 size: 12 residues.

The rearrangement links TRBV5-1 to TRBJ1-3; D possibly corresponds to TRBD1 (6 bases). Trimming took off 1 base at V and 0 bases at J, with 20 bases between the two ends. Per the germline V gene, CDR1 is SGHRS and CDR2 is YFSETQ. The CDR3 is 19 residues long. This chain's CDR3 is CASSLLFRGGSASGNTIYF. CDR3 coding DNA: TGCGCCAGCAGCTTGCTCTTCCGGGGGGGCTCTGCCTCTGGAAACACCATATATTTT.